Listed below are T cell receptor beta chains from one sample, sequenced in a study of control samples from healthy donors and cancer patients. The repertoire was sequenced with immunoSEQ multiplex PCR; TCRdb's copy has only in-frame clones and lacks some. The data show tens of thousands of clones, 87% seen once. The specimen was blood. The receptors come from a woman in her forties or fifties in good health. Each CDR3 is given with its conserved first and last residue. The D gene is left open where the match is weak. Clone size, where shown, is once, few, many, or a class for clones that have expanded.

j_call,clone_size,v_call,d_call,cdr3_length,cdr3_aa,cdr3_nt
TRBJ2-7,-,TRBV27,TRBD1,13,CASSNRGSYEQYF,TGTGCCAGCAGCAACAGGGGTTCCTACGAGCAGTACTTC
TRBJ2-2,once,TRBV28,TRBD1,15,CASSPRTGITGELFF,TGTGCCAGCAGCCCCCGGACAGGGATCACCGGGGAGCTGTTTTTT
TRBJ1-1,-,TRBV5-1,TRBD1,20,CASRAAGTPGQGTLNTEAFF,TGCGCCAGCAGGGCCGCAGGTACCCCGGGACAGGGGACGTTGAACACTGAAGCTTTCTTT
TRBJ2-1,-,TRBV29-1,TRBD1,13,CSVQGATMYEQFF,TGCAGCGTACAGGGGGCTACTATGTACGAGCAGTTCTTC
TRBJ1-5,once,TRBV6-5,-,15,CASIRRGGGNQPQHF,TGTGCCAGCATCAGAAGGGGGGGTGGCAATCAGCCCCAGCATTTT
TRBJ2-5,-,TRBV7-8,-,17,CASSRYQAATLQETQYF,TGTGCCAGCAGCCGTTACCAGGCAGCCACCCTCCAAGAGACCCAGTACTTC
TRBJ1-1,few,TRBV7-9,-,15,CASILGRLTNTEAFF,TGTGCCAGCATCCTAGGTAGGCTCACGAACACTGAAGCTTTCTTT
TRBJ1-3,-,TRBV5-1,-,11,CASSDTNTIYF,TGCGCCAGCAGCGATACAAACACCATATATTTT
TRBJ2-7,-,TRBV29-1,-,13,CSVGRGGRDEQYF,TGCAGCGTTGGACGAGGGGGTCGGGACGAGCAGTACTTC
TRBJ2-7,-,TRBV6-1,-,12,CASSELGYEQYF,TGTGCCAGCAGTGAATTGGGCTACGAGCAGTACTTC
TRBJ2-6,-,TRBV11-2,TRBD1,17,CASQDRGWGSGANVLTF,TGTGCCAGCCAGGACAGGGGTTGGGGCTCTGGGGCCAACGTCCTGACTTTC
TRBJ2-1,-,TRBV5-1,TRBD2,14,CASCEMSGSNEQFF,TGCGCCAGCTGTGAGATGAGCGGGAGCAATGAGCAGTTCTTC
TRBJ1-3,-,TRBV4-1,-,17,CASSQEPLISSGNTIYF,TGCGCCAGCAGCCAAGAACCGCTAATAAGCTCTGGAAACACCATATATTTT
TRBJ2-1,-,TRBV7-8,-,12,CASSNPRNEQFF,TGTGCCAGCAGCAACCCTAGAAATGAGCAGTTCTTC
TRBJ2-2,few,TRBV19,-,11,CASTSTGELFF,TGTGCCAGTACCTCAACCGGGGAGCTGTTTTTT
TRBJ1-1,-,TRBV3-1/TRBV3-2,-,13,CASSQRGGTEAFF,TGTGCCAGCAGCCAACGAGGGGGTACTGAAGCTTTCTTT
TRBJ1-3,-,TRBV11-2,-,15,CASSLQGLDGNTIYF,TGTGCCAGCAGCTTACAGGGGTTAGATGGAAACACCATATATTTT
TRBJ2-7,-,TRBV28,TRBD1,14,CASSQGQGSYEQYF,TGTGCCAGCAGTCAGGGACAGGGCTCCTACGAGCAGTACTTC
TRBJ1-4,once,TRBV10-3,-,13,CAIRGATNEKLFF,TGTGCCATCAGGGGAGCGACTAATGAAAAACTGTTTTTT
TRBJ2-5,-,TRBV13,TRBD2,17,CASSAWGSGRYQETQYF,TGTGCCAGCAGCGCATGGGGTAGCGGGAGGTACCAAGAGACCCAGTACTTC
TRBJ2-7,-,TRBV29-1,TRBD1,14,CSVATGTGVHEQYF,TGCAGCGTCGCTACCGGGACAGGCGTCCACGAGCAGTACTTC
TRBJ1-1,-,TRBV19,-,13,CASRRLGNTEAFF,TGTGCCAGTAGGCGCCTGGGGAACACTGAAGCTTTCTTT
TRBJ2-7,-,TRBV29-1,TRBD1,16,CSTPSRQGRSSYEQYF,TGCAGCACCCCCTCCCGACAGGGGAGGAGCTCCTACGAGCAGTACTTC
TRBJ2-1,few,TRBV5-1,TRBD1,16,CASSSGQGSGYNEQFF,TGCGCCAGCAGCTCGGGACAGGGGTCGGGCTACAATGAGCAGTTCTTC